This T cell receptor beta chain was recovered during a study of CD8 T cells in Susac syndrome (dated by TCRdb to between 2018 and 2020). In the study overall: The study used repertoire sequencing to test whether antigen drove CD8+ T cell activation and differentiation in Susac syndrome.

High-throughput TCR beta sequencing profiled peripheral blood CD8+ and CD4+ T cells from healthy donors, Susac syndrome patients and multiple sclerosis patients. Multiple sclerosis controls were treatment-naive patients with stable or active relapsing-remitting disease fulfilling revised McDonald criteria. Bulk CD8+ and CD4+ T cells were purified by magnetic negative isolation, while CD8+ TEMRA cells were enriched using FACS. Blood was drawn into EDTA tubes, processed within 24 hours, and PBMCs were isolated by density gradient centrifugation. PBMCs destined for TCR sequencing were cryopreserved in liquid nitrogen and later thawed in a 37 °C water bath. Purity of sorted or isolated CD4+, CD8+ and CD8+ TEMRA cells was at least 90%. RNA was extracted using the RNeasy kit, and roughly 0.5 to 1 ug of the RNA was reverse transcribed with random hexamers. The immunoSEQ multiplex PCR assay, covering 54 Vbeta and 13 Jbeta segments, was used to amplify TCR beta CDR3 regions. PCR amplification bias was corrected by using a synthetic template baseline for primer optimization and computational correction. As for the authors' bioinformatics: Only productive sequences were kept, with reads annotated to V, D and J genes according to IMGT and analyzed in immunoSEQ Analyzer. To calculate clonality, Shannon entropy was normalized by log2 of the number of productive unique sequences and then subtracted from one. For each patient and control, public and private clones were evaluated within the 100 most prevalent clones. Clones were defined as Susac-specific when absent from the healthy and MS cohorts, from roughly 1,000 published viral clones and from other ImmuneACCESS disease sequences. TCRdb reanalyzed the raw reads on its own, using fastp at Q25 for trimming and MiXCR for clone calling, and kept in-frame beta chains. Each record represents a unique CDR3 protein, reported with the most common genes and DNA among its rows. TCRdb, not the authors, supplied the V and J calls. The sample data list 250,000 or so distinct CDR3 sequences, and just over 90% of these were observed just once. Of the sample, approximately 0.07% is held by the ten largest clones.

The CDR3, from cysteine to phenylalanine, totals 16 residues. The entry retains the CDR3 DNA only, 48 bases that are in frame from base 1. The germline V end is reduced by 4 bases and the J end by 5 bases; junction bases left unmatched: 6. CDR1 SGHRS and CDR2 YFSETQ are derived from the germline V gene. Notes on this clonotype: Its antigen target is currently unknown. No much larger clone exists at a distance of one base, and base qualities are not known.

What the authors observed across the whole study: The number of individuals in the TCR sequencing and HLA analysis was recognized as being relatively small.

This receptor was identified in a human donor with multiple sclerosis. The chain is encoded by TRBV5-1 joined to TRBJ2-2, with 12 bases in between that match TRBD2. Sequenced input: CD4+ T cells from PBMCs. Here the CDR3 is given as CASSLLAGGNTGELFF. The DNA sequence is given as TGCGCCAGCAGCCTCCTAGCGGGGGGGAATACCGGGGAGCTGTTTTTT.